Listed below are T cell receptor beta chains from one sample, sequenced in a study of T cells in Graves' hyperthyroidism and ophthalmopathy. Via MiXCR, TCRdb re-called the multiplex PCR reads, giving one row per CDR3 protein. Among about 640,000 distinct CDR3 sequences listed, around 21% were seen once. The sample consisted of blood. The source of these receptors is a man aged 25-45 years with Graves' ophthalmopathy. CDR3s include the opening cysteine and the closing phenylalanine or tryptophan. Each record gives: clone size, D gene, V gene, J gene, CDR3 DNA, CDR3 protein. D genes are given only for firm matches. Where a row states a size, it is once, few, many or the class of an expanded clone; other rows omit it.

>many|NA|TRBV5-1|TRBJ2-3
TGCGCCAGCAGCGCAACGACAGATACGCAGTATTTT
CASSATTDTQYF
>few|NA|TRBV29-1|TRBJ2-7
TGCAGCGTTGCGGGGCAGACCTACGAGCAGTACTTC
CSVAGQTYEQYF
>many|TRBD1|TRBV28|TRBJ1-5
TGTGCCAGCAGCGGACAGGGTGTTCAGCCCCAGCATTTT
CASSGQGVQPQHF
>NA|NA|TRBV28|TRBJ1-2
TGTGCCAGCAGTTCCCCCGCCTATGGCTACACCTTC
CASSSPAYGYTF
>NA|NA|TRBV10-3|TRBJ2-7
TGTGCCATCAGCGATGGGACGATTTTATTCTACGAGCAGTACTTC
CAISDGTILFYEQYF
>NA|NA|TRBV27|TRBJ1-4
TGTGCCAGCAGTTTATTGGGCAGGGAGGGCGAAAAACTGTTTTTT
CASSLLGREGEKLFF
>NA|TRBD1|TRBV5-1|TRBJ2-3
TGCGCCAGCAGCCCCGGGACAGGAGGTAGCACAGATACGCAGTATTTT
CASSPGTGGSTDTQYF
>many|TRBD2|TRBV30|TRBJ2-1
TGTGCATCAACTAGCGGAGTGTACAATGAGCAGTTCTTC
CASTSGVYNEQFF
>NA|TRBD1|TRBV12-3/TRBV12-4|TRBJ2-7
TGTGCCAGCAGTCTTCGAGGACAGGGAAACTACGAGCAGTACTTC
CASSLRGQGNYEQYF
>NA|TRBD2|TRBV10-3|TRBJ2-1
TGTGCCATCAGTGCCGTTACCGGGACTAGCGGGTACAATGAGCAGTTCTTC
CAISAVTGTSGYNEQFF
>few|TRBD1|TRBV27|TRBJ2-7
TGTGCCAGCACCCCCCGACAGGGGAGGAACGAGCAGTACTTC
CASTPRQGRNEQYF
>many|NA|TRBV3-1|TRBJ1-2
TGTGCCAGCAGCGGACTGGCTGGAGGGTATGGCTACACCTTC
CASSGLAGGYGYTF
>NA|NA|TRBV5-1|TRBJ1-5
TGCGCCAGCAGCTCTGAGGGATTTAGCAATCAGCCCCAGCATTTT
CASSSEGFSNQPQHF
>NA|NA|TRBV10-3|TRBJ2-5
TGTGCCATCAGTGCCGGGTCCTCCTGGGAAACCCAGTACTTC
CAISAGSSWETQYF
>few|NA|TRBV18|TRBJ2-7
TGTGCCAGCTCAGAACGGCAAAAGCTCTACGAGCAGTACTTC
CASSERQKLYEQYF
>NA|NA|TRBV15|TRBJ1-6
TGTGCCACCAGCAGAGATCGTCCGGGTGGGCGATATAATTCACCCCTCCACTTT
CATSRDRPGGRYNSPLHF
>many|TRBD2|TRBV5-1|TRBJ2-5
TGCGCCAGCAGTGCGGGGGGACTAGCGTACCAAGAGACCCAGTACTTC
CASSAGGLAYQETQYF
>once|NA|TRBV4-1|TRBJ1-3
TGCGCCAGCAGCCAAGCCGCCAGGGCGTCTGGAAACACCATATATTTT
CASSQAARASGNTIYF
>NA|NA|TRBV12-3/TRBV12-4|TRBJ1-4
TGTGCCAGCAGCAGACCTGAGGGACTTAATGAAAAACTGTTTTTT
CASSRPEGLNEKLFF
>NA|NA|TRBV7-6|TRBJ2-2
TGTGCCAGCAGCTTAGTTTTATGGGGGAGTGGCACCGGGGAGCTGTTTTTT
CASSLVLWGSGTGELFF
>NA|NA|TRBV3-1|TRBJ1-2
TGTGCCAGCAGCCAAAGTGCTAACTATGGCTACACCTTC
CASSQSANYGYTF
>few|TRBD1|TRBV7-8|TRBJ2-7
TGTGCCAGCAGCTACAGGGACAGAGCTACCTACGAGCAGTACTTC
CASSYRDRATYEQYF
>NA|NA|TRBV2|TRBJ2-2
TGTGCCAGCAGTGAGATTCTGGGATTGGGGGAGCTGTTTTTT
CASSEILGLGELFF
>NA|TRBD1|TRBV5-1|TRBJ2-7
TGCGCCAGCAGGATTGGCTGGACAGGGACTTACGAGCAGTACTTC
CASRIGWTGTYEQYF
>NA|NA|TRBV2|TRBJ1-5
TGTGCCAGCAGTGAGGTGGAGGGCAGCAATCAGCCCCAGCATTTT
CASSEVEGSNQPQHF
>few|NA|TRBV30|TRBJ2-2
TGTGCCTGGAGGTCAGCTGTTAGCACCGGGGAGCTGTTTTTT
CAWRSAVSTGELFF
>few|NA|TRBV27|TRBJ1-2
TGTGCCAGCAGTTTATCAGGGTCCTATGGCTACACCTTC
CASSLSGSYGYTF
>NA|NA|TRBV28|TRBJ1-5
TGTGCCAGCAGTTTCGCGGACATAAATCAGCCCCAGCATTTT
CASSFADINQPQHF
>few|NA|TRBV6-2/TRBV6-3|TRBJ2-7
TGTGCCAGCAGTTACAAGGGGGTCTACTCCTACGAGCAGTACTTC
CASSYKGVYSYEQYF
>NA|TRBD1|TRBV10-3|TRBJ1-2
TGTGCCATCAGTGAGTCTAGCGGGACAGGGGTGCTTGGCTACACCTTC
CAISESSGTGVLGYTF
>few|NA|TRBV20-1|TRBJ1-5
TGCAGTGCTAGAGATCCCCGCCAGGGGCGAAACAATCAGCCCCAGCATTTT
CSARDPRQGRNNQPQHF
>many|TRBD2|TRBV7-9|TRBJ2-2
TGTGCCAGCAGGCCAGGTCTCGGAGCGGGAGGTAACACCGGGGAGCTGTTTTTT
CASRPGLGAGGNTGELFF
>few|NA|TRBV19|TRBJ2-7
TGTGCCAGTAGTATAGTCGGAGGGTACGAGCAGTACTTC
CASSIVGGYEQYF
>NA|TRBD1|TRBV3-1|TRBJ1-1
TGTGCCAGCAGCCAGGGACAGGGAATCATGAACACTGAAGCTTTCTTT
CASSQGQGIMNTEAFF
>NA|NA|TRBV5-5|TRBJ1-5
TGTGCCAGCAGCTCCCGGCAGGGGCCCCAGCATTTT
CASSSRQGPQHF
>NA|NA|TRBV2|TRBJ2-1
TGTGCCAGCAGTGGGGGGGTCGCCTCCAATGAGCAGTTCTTC
CASSGGVASNEQFF
>few|NA|TRBV7-6|TRBJ2-1
TGTGCCAGCAGCCCACTAGAGGGGCACAATGAGCAGTTCTTC
CASSPLEGHNEQFF
>few|NA|TRBV10-3|TRBJ2-3
TGTGCCATCAGTCAGGGGTCAGATACGCAGTATTTT
CAISQGSDTQYF
>NA|NA|TRBV12-3/TRBV12-4|TRBJ2-1
TGTGCCAGCAGTACTAGCCGAGAGCAGTTCTTC
CASSTSREQFF
>NA|TRBD1|TRBV13|TRBJ2-5
TGCGCCAGCAGCCAGAGACAGGGAGAAGAGACCCAGTACTTC
CASSQRQGEETQYF
>few|NA|TRBV2|TRBJ2-2
TGTGCCAGCAGTGAAAGGTCAGGGTACACCGGGGAGCTGTTTTTT
CASSERSGYTGELFF
>NA|NA|TRBV5-1|TRBJ1-2
TGCGCCAGCAGCTTGATTGGGGCTGGTGGCTACACCTTC
CASSLIGAGGYTF
>few|TRBD2|TRBV28|TRBJ2-7
TGTGCCAGTTTGGGAAGCGGGAGGGCCTACGAGCAGTACTTC
CASLGSGRAYEQYF
>NA|NA|TRBV19|TRBJ2-1
TGTGCCAGTAGTACCCCCGGGACAAACAATGAGCAGTTCTTC
CASSTPGTNNEQFF
>NA|NA|TRBV7-2|TRBJ2-7
TGTGCCAGCAGCTTAACCCCGGGGTCCTCCTACGAGCAGTACTTC
CASSLTPGSSYEQYF